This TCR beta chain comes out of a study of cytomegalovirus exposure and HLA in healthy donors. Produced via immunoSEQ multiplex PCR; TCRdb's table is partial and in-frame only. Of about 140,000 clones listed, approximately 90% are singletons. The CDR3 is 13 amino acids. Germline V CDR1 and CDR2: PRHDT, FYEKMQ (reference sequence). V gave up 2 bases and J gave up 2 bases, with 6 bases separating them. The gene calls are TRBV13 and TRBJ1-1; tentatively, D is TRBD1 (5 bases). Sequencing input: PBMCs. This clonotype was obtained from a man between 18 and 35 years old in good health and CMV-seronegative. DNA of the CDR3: TGTGCCAGCAGCTTAAGGGGTAACACTGAAGCTTTCTTT. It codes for CASSLRGNTEAFF.